These 11 T cell receptor beta chains were all obtained from the same sample, sequenced in a study of T cells after yellow fever vaccination. TCRdb re-analysed the 5' RACE reads in MiXCR, keeping a single row per CDR3 protein. The sample lists 40,000 or so distinct CDR3 sequences; 6.8% were seen once. The material sequenced was CD8+ T cells not binding an NS4B(214-222) dextramer, sorted from PBMCs, taken 45 days after the yellow fever booster vaccination. Every receptor here comes from a man between 25 and 39 years old who received the YFV17D yellow fever vaccine.

This clonotype has only one observation. This may be a read error, as it is one base from a much larger clone. This chain connects TRBV15 to TRBJ1-5; the match to TRBD1 covers 9 bases. The V gene end was trimmed by 0 bases and the J gene end by 6 bases; junction bases not matched to a gene: 9. Germline CDR1 and CDR2: LNHNV and YYDKDF (reference sequence). This CDR3 is 17 amino acids long. CDR3 sequence (DNA): TGTGCCACCAGCAGAGATTCGCCCCGGACAGGGGCTCAGCCCCAGCATTTT. It is translated as CATSRDSPRTGAQPQHF.

This clonotype was observed at least ten times. Since the CDR3 does not end with the conserved phenylalanine or tryptophan, this likely comes from a read error. The DNA is left out, because the CDR3 cannot be placed on it with certainty; the CDR3 is given as TCRdb lists it. V is TRBV20-1 and J is TRBJ2-3; no check of the table's D call, TRBD2, against the DNA was made. The CDR3 contains 8 residues when both ends are counted. The germline gives CDR1 DFQATT, CDR2 SNEGSKA (reference sequence). CDR3 region: CSARQASD.

The chain recombines TRBV29-1 with TRBJ2-7; 10 bases fit TRBD1. J lost 3 bases, V lost 6 bases, and 5 bases had no gene match. The CDR3 sequence is 13 residues long. Germline V CDR1 and CDR2: SQVTM, ANQGSEA. The CDR3 bases are TGCAGCGTCGGGACAGGGGACAACTACGAGCAGTACTTC. Translation: CSVGTGDNYEQYF.

The sample holds many counts of this clonotype. This chain links TRBV5-1 with TRBJ2-1, with D perhaps matching TRBD1 (5 bases). V was clipped by 0 bases and J by 0 bases, with 7 bases between them. The CDR3 runs 15 residues. Looked up from germline, CDR1 is SGHRS and CDR2 is YFSETQ. CDR3 coding DNA: TGCGCCAGCAGCTTGGCGGACAACTCCTACAATGAGCAGTTCTTC. Protein product: CASSLADNSYNEQFF.

At least ten counts were recorded for this clonotype. The CDR3: CSGTNGGTIEQYF. The CDR3, as DNA: TGCAGTGGGACCAATGGGGGTACGATCGAGCAGTACTTC. This chain connects TRBV20-1 to TRBJ2-7; D may match TRBD1 or TRBD2 (5 bases each). The CDR3 is made up of 13 amino acids. Between the trimmed V and J ends, which lost 7 bases and 6 bases, there was a span of 19 bases. Germline CDR1 DFQATT, CDR2 SNEGSKA (reference sequence).

In this sample, this clonotype turned up many times. V usage is TRBV5-1 and J usage is TRBJ2-2, with 9 positions matching TRBD2. The CDR3 has 16 residues. In germline, CDR1 is SGHRS, CDR2 YFSETQ. With 4 bases clipped from V and 0 bases from J, the junction kept 4 bases outside the gene matches. Written as DNA, the CDR3 is TGCGCCAGCAGCGGTTTAGCGGGAGCGAACACCGGGGAGCTGTTTTTT. Its protein is CASSGLAGANTGELFF.

This clonotype was observed at least ten times. This rearrangement joins TRBV4-3 to TRBJ2-7; tentatively, D is TRBD2 (5 bases). Germline V gene data show CDR1 as LGHNA and CDR2 as YSLEER. The CDR3 covers 17 residues. Trimming took off 0 bases at V and 2 bases at J, with 17 bases between the two ends. The CDR3 DNA follows: TGCGCCAGCAGCCAAGAATCCAATGAGGGCGTTACCTACGAGCAGTACTTC. It is translated as CASSQESNEGVTYEQYF.

The sample holds many counts of this clonotype. This CDR3 reads CASSLEVAGPLYNEQFF. In DNA form, the CDR3 reads TGCGCCAGCAGCTTGGAGGTAGCGGGTCCTCTGTACAATGAGCAGTTCTTC. V usage is TRBV5-1 and J usage is TRBJ2-1; 7 bases are shared with TRBD2. CDR1 is SGHRS and CDR2 is YFSETQ in the germline V gene. This CDR3 spans 17 amino acids. V was clipped by 0 bases and J by 4 bases; unmatched bases: 10.

This clonotype was recorded many times. The chain has TRBV12-3 or TRBV12-4 and TRBJ2-7; no definite D call. The CDR3 loop spans 17 amino acids. Between the trimmed V and J ends, which lost 3 bases and 2 bases, there was a span of 20 bases. The CDR3 DNA reads as TGTGCCAGCAGTTTTTTGGTAACCGGGCAAATGGCCTACGAGCAGTACTTC. Amino acids: CASSFLVTGQMAYEQYF.

This clonotype came up many times. The gene calls are TRBV12-3 or TRBV12-4 and TRBJ1-1; D remains ambiguous. Deletions cut 8 bases from V and 0 bases from J, with 10 bases between. The CDR3 extends over 13 amino acids. This chain's CDR3 is CASLRSMNTEAFF. The CDR3 bases are TGTGCCAGCCTCAGGTCTATGAACACTGAAGCTTTCTTT.

This clonotype was observed a few times. The rearrangement links TRBV2 to TRBJ2-6; unclear D gene. Germline lookup yields CDR1 SNHLY and CDR2 FYNNEI. V gave up 10 bases and J gave up 0 bases, with 7 bases separating them. The CDR3 sequence is 13 residues long. The CDR3 protein is CAIGPSGANVLTF. The CDR3 DNA reads TGTGCCATAGGACCCTCTGGGGCCAACGTCCTGACTTTC.